The T cell receptor beta chain described here comes from a study of response to subunit inactivated influenza vaccine. This clonotype was counted a few times. With 6 bases removed from V and 6 bases from J, the gap between germline ends came to 16 bases. There are 14 residues in the CDR3. Germline CDR1 and CDR2: MNHEY and SVGEGT. One entry per CDR3 protein results from TCRdb running MiXCR on the RT-PCR reads. The table has about 570,000 distinct CDR3 sequences, about 11% seen once. These data were also filed under a second study, of T cells expressing NK-cell markers. Per that study: UMIs accompanied the 5'RACE template switching by which TCR beta cDNA was made. Just one sequenced donor of eight was HCMV-seronegative, while seven were seropositive. A few of the donors also had these clonotypes leading their CD3+CD56-NKG2C+ fraction.

Sequenced here: PBMCs from blood, sampled on the day of vaccination. The chain uses TRBV6-2 or TRBV6-3 and TRBJ2-3; D ambiguous. This sequence originates from a man between 45 and 60 years old who received an inactivated influenza vaccine. CDR3 nucleotide sequence: TGTGCCAGCAGCAATACCTTCTTCGCGGATACGCAGTATTTT. Its protein is CASSNTFFADTQYF.